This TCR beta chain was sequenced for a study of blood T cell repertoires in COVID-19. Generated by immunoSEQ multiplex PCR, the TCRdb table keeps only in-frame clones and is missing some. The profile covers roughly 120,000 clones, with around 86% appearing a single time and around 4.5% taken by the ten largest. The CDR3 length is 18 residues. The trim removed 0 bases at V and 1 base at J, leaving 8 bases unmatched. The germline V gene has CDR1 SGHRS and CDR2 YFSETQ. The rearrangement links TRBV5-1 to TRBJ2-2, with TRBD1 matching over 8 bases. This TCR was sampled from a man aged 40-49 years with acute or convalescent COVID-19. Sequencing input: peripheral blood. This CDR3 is CASSLVLPGTGNTGELFF. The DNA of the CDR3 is TGCGCCAGCAGCTTGGTACTTCCCGGGACAGGGAACACCGGGGAGCTGTTTTTT.